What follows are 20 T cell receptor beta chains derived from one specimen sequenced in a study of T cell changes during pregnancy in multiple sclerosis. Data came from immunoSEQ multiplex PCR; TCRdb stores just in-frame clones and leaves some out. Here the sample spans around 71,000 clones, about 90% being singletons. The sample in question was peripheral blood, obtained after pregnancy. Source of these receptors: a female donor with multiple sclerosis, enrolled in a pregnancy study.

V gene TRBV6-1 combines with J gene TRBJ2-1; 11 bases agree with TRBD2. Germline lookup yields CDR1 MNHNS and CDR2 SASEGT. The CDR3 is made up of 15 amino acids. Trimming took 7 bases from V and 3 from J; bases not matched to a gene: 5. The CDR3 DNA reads TGTGCCAGCATCCAACTAGCGGGAGTCTACAATGAGCAGTTCTTC. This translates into CASIQLAGVYNEQFF.

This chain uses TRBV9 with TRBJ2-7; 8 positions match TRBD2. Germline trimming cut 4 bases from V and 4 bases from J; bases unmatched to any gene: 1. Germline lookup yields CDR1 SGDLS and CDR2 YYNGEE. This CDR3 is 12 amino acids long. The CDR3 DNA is TGTGCCAGCAGCCCGGGGGGGTACGAGCAGTACTTC. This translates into CASSPGGYEQYF.

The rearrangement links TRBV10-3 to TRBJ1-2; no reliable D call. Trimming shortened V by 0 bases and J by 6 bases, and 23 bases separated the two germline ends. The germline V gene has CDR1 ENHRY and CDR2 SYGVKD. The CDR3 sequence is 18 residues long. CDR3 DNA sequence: TGTGCCATCAGTGAGTCTGTTTATTCTTCGACGGACTTCCATGGCTACACCTTC. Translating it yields CAISESVYSSTDFHGYTF.

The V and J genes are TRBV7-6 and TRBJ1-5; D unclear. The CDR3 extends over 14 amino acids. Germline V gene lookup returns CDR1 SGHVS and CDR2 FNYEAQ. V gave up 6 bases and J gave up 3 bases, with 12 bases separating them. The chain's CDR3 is CASSPGLFNQPQHF. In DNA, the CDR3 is TGTGCCAGCAGTCCAGGACTGTTCAATCAGCCCCAGCATTTT.

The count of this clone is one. The CDR3 loop reads CASSGGQGDRNQPQHF. CDR3 nucleotide sequence: TGTGCCAGCTCAGGGGGACAGGGCGACCGCAATCAGCCCCAGCATTTT. This chain connects TRBV18 to TRBJ1-5; 9 nucleotides agree with TRBD1. The J segment lost 2 bases and the V segment lost 5 bases, leaving 7 bases of the junction unmatched. CDR1 KGHSH and CDR2 LQKENI come from the germline V gene. This CDR3 spans 16 amino acids.

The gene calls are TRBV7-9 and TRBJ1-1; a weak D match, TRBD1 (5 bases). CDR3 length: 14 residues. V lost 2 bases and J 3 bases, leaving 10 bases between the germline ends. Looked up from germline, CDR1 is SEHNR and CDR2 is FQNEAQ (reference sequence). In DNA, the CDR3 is TGTGCCAGCAGCTTATTGGGGGGGGACACTGAAGCTTTCTTT. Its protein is CASSLLGGDTEAFF.

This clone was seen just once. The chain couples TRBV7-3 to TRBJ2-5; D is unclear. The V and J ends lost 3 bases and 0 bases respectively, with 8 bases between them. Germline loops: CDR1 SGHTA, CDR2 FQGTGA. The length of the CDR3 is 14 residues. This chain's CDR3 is CASSFRANQETQYF. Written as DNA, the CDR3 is TGTGCCAGCAGCTTTAGAGCGAACCAAGAGACCCAGTACTTC. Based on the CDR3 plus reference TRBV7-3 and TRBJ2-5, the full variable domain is GAGVSQTPSNKVTEKGKYVELRCDPISGHTALYWYRQSLGQGPEFLIYFQGTGAADDSGLPNDRFFAVRPEGSVSTLKIQRTERGDSAVYLCASSFRANQETQYFGPGTRLLVL.

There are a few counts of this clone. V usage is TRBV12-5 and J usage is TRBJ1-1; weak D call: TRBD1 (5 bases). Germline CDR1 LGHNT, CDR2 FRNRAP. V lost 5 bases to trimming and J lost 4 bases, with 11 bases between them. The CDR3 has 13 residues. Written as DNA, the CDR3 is TGTGCTAGTGGTGAACAGGCCCTCACTGAAGCTTTCTTT. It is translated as CASGEQALTEAFF.

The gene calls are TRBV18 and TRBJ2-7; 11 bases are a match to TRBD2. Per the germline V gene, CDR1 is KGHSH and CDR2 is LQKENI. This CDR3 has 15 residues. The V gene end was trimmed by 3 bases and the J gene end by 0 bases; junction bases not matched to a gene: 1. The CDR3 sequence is CASSPGLADSYEQYF. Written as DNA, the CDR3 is TGTGCCAGCTCACCGGGACTAGCGGACTCCTACGAGCAGTACTTC.

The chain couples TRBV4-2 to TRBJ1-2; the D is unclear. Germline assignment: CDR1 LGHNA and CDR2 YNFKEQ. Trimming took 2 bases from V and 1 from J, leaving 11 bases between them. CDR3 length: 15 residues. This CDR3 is CASSQPATNNYGYTF. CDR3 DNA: TGTGCCAGCAGCCAACCAGCGACTAATAACTATGGCTACACCTTC.

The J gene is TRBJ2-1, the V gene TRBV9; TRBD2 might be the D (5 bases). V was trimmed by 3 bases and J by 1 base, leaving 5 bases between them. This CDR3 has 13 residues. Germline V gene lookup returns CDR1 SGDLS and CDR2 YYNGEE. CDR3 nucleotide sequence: TGTGCCAGCAGCGGGAGGTCCTACAATGAGCAGTTCTTC. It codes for CASSGRSYNEQFF.

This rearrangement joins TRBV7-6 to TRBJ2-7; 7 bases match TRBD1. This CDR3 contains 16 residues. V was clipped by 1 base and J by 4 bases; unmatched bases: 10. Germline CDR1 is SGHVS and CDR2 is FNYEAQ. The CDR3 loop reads CASSLGGQEKPYEQYF. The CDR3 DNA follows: TGTGCCAGCAGCTTAGGCGGACAGGAGAAGCCATACGAGCAGTACTTC.

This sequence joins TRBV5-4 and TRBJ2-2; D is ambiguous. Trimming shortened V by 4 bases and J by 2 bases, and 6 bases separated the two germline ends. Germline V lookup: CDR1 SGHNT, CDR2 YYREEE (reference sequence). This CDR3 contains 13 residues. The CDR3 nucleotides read TGTGCCAGCAGCCTAGGAAACACCGGGGAGCTGTTTTTT. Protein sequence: CASSLGNTGELFF.

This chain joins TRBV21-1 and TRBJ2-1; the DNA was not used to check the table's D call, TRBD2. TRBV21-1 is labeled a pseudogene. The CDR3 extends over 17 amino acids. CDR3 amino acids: CASSKALGGPYTDEQFF. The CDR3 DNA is TGTGCCAGCAGCAAAGCGCTCGGGGGACCTTACACCGATGAGCAGTTCTTC.

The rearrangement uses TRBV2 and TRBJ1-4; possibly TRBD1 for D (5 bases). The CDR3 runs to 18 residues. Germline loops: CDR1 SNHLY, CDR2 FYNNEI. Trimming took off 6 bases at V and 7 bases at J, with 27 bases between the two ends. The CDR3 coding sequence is TGTGCCAGCAGCATTCCCCTGGGGAGGGGAGAAAGCGCTGAAAAACTGTTTTTT. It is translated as CASSIPLGRGESAEKLFF.

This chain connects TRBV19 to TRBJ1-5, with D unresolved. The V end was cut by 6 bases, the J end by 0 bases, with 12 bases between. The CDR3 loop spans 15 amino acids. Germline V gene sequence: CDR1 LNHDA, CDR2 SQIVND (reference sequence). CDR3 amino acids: CASRGFGNSNQPQHF. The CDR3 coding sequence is TGTGCCAGTAGAGGGTTCGGGAATAGCAATCAGCCCCAGCATTTT.

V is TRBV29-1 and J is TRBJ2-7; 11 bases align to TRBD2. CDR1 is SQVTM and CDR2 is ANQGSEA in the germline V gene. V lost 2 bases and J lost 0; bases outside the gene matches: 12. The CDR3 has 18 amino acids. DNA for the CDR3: TGCAGCGTTGAAACCGGGGGGACTAGCGGCCTATTCTCCTACGAGCAGTACTTC. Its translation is CSVETGGTSGLFSYEQYF.

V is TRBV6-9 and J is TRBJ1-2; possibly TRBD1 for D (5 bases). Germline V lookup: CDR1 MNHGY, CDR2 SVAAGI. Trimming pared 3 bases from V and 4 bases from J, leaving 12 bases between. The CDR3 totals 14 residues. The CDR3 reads CASSYSTEAYGYTF. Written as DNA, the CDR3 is TGTGCCAGCAGTTACTCGACAGAGGCCTATGGCTACACCTTC.

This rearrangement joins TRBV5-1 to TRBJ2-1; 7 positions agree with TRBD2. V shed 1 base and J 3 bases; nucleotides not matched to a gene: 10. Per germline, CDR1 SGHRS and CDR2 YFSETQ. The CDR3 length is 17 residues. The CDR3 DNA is TGCGCCAGCAGCTTGCAAGGTGGGAGGGCCAACTACAATGAGCAGTTCTTC. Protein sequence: CASSLQGGRANYNEQFF.

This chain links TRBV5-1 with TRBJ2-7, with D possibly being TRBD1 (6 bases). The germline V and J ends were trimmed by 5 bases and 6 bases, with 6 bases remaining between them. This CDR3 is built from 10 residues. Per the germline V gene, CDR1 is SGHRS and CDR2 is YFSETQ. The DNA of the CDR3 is TGCGCCAGCAGAGGGGGCGAGCAGTACTTC. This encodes CASRGGEQYF. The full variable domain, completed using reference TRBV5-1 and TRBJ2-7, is KAGVTQTPRYLIKTRGQQVTLSCSPISGHRSVSWYQQTPGQGLQFLFEYFSETQRNKGNFPGRFSGRQFSNSRSEMNVSTLELGDSALYLCASRGGEQYFGPGTRLTVT.